This T cell receptor beta chain is from a study of cytotoxic CD8 clonotypes in ibrutinib-treated CLL. Data came from immunoSEQ multiplex PCR; TCRdb stores just in-frame clones and leaves some out. The table shows over 250,000 clones, with 65% to 85% occurring only once. Losses at the gene ends were 4 bases for V and 8 bases for J; bases not matched to a gene: 13. CDR3 size: 16 residues. Germline V gene data show CDR1 as SGHDT and CDR2 as YYEEEE. This clone appeared a single time. As yet, its antigen is unknown. Study-level findings and limits: Clonality increased at ibrutinib response and stayed stable in sustained remission. At progression, however, it fell back toward baseline.

Material: PBMCs, obtained at disease progression, from a patient treated with ibrutinib. The sequence derives from a human donor with chronic lymphocytic leukemia. J is TRBJ2-5 and V is TRBV5-6; 11 nucleotides agree with TRBD2. CDR3 protein: CASSHFRGLADSTQYF. The CDR3 DNA follows: TGTGCCAGCAGCCACTTTCGGGGACTAGCGGATAGCACCCAGTACTTC.